These 7 T cell receptor beta chains were all obtained from the same sample, sequenced in a study of blood T cell repertoires in COVID-19. Libraries were prepared by immunoSEQ multiplex PCR; TCRdb keeps only in-frame clonotypes and omits some of them. The table records 30,000 to 40,000 clones, 80% to 90% of them present only once. Sequenced: peripheral blood. These receptors were collected from a man in his sixties in a cohort sampled during active COVID-19.

The table lists this clone with a few counts. This chain links TRBV19 with TRBJ2-1; D possibly corresponds to TRBD2 (6 bases). The CDR3 runs 14 residues. Germline lookup yields CDR1 LNHDA and CDR2 SQIVND (reference sequence). Trimming cost V 6 bases and J 5 bases, with 14 bases left between them. In nucleotides, the CDR3 is TGTGCCAGTAGGTTCGGGGGTAGTAACAATGAGCAGTTCTTC. This gives the protein CASRFGGSNNEQFF. Full variable domain (outside the CDR3, taken from reference TRBV19 and TRBJ2-1): DGGITQSPKYLFRKEGQNVTLSCEQNLNHDAMYWYRQDPGQGLRLIYYSQIVNDFQKGDIAEGYSVSREKKESFPLTVTSAQKNPTAFYLCASRFGGSNNEQFFGPGTRLTVL.

The CDR3: CASTPAAGEKLFF. CDR3 DNA: TGCGCCAGCACCCCGGCGGCCGGCGAAAAACTGTTTTTT. The chain combines TRBV5-1 with TRBJ1-4; D not certain. CDR1 is SGHRS and CDR2 is YFSETQ in the germline V gene. Trimming removed 6 bases at V and 8 bases at J, with 14 bases between. The CDR3 runs 13 residues.

The chain uses TRBV7-9 and TRBJ2-7; D gene uncertain. The CDR3 runs to 12 residues. The germline V gene has CDR1 SEHNR and CDR2 FQNEAQ (reference sequence). Trimming cost V 1 base and J 3 bases, with 4 bases left between them. The CDR3 loop reads CASSLGDYEQYF. The CDR3 region has the DNA TGTGCCAGCAGCTTAGGAGACTACGAGCAGTACTTC.

The chain combines TRBV5-1 with TRBJ2-5; the D gene is possibly TRBD1 (5 bases). This CDR3 spans 15 amino acids. Germline V gene data show CDR1 as SGHRS and CDR2 as YFSETQ. Trimming pared 0 bases from V and 4 bases from J, leaving 13 bases between. The CDR3, as DNA: TGCGCCAGCAGCTTGGCGCAGGGTACGGGAGAGACCCAGTACTTC. It encodes CASSLAQGTGETQYF.

This clone was recorded a few times. The rearrangement links TRBV28 to TRBJ1-1, with no clear D. Germline lookup yields CDR1 MDHEN and CDR2 SYDVKM. The CDR3 loop spans 13 amino acids. Trimming took 3 bases from V and 6 from J, leaving 11 bases between them. The CDR3 reads CASSLRGGSEAFF. CDR3 sequence (DNA): TGTGCCAGCAGTTTGCGGGGAGGGTCTGAAGCTTTCTTT.

The table lists this clone with a few counts. This chain connects TRBV27 to TRBJ1-1, with D unclear. The CDR3 sequence is 14 residues long. V was pared by 2 bases and J by 0 bases, with 7 bases between. Germline CDR1 and CDR2: MNHEY and SMNVEV (reference sequence). CDR3 sequence: CASSLRGMNTEAFF. The CDR3 DNA reads as TGTGCCAGCAGTTTAAGAGGGATGAACACTGAAGCTTTCTTT.

V usage is TRBV28 and J usage is TRBJ1-1; D gene uncertain. Trimming stripped 3 bases from V and 1 base from J, with 6 bases between. Germline CDR1 is MDHEN and CDR2 is SYDVKM. This CDR3 contains 13 residues. Here the CDR3 DNA reads TGTGCCAGCAGTTTGTTTCAGAACACTGAAGCTTTCTTT. This sequence encodes CASSLFQNTEAFF.